These T cell receptor beta chains were read from a single sample in a study of T cell responses to AZD1222 COVID-19 vaccine. Generated by immunoSEQ multiplex PCR, the TCRdb table keeps only in-frame clones and is missing some. The data hold some 140,000 clones, with roughly 90% observed a single time. This material consisted of peripheral blood, taken on day 0 of AZD1222 vaccination. The receptors stem from an adult in good health. Both conserved end residues are part of each CDR3. Fields, in order: D gene, V gene, J gene, clone size, CDR3 protein, CDR3 DNA. D genes are given only for firm matches. Only some rows state a clone size, as once, few, many or a class for expanded clones.

d_gene: TRBD2
v_gene: TRBV7-9
j_gene: TRBJ2-1
abundance: NA
CDR3aa: CASSRLAGGGSYNEQFF
CDR3nt: TGTGCCAGCAGCCGTCTAGCGGGAGGAGGTTCCTACAATGAGCAGTTCTTC

d_gene: NA
v_gene: TRBV7-8
j_gene: TRBJ1-6
abundance: NA
CDR3aa: CASSFRVVGGSVYNSPLHF
CDR3nt: TGTGCCAGCAGCTTCAGGGTAGTTGGAGGTTCGGTCTATAATTCACCCCTCCACTTT

d_gene: NA
v_gene: TRBV9
j_gene: TRBJ2-3
abundance: NA
CDR3aa: CASSVGTDTQYF
CDR3nt: TGTGCCAGCAGCGTAGGAACAGATACGCAGTATTTT

d_gene: NA
v_gene: TRBV6-5
j_gene: TRBJ1-1
abundance: few
CDR3aa: CASSSGPGLEAFF
CDR3nt: TGTGCCAGCAGTTCAGGTCCCGGCCTTGAAGCTTTCTTT

d_gene: NA
v_gene: TRBV30
j_gene: TRBJ2-5
abundance: NA
CDR3aa: CAWRGQGWETQYF
CDR3nt: TGTGCCTGGAGAGGGCAAGGGTGGGAGACCCAGTACTTC

d_gene: TRBD1
v_gene: TRBV28
j_gene: TRBJ1-2
abundance: NA
CDR3aa: CASSFGQANYGYTF
CDR3nt: TGTGCCAGCAGTTTCGGACAGGCGAACTATGGCTACACCTTC

d_gene: NA
v_gene: TRBV28
j_gene: TRBJ1-5
abundance: NA
CDR3aa: CASSEPIGQPQHF
CDR3nt: TGTGCCAGCAGCGAACCCATAGGACAGCCCCAGCATTTT

d_gene: NA
v_gene: TRBV14
j_gene: TRBJ2-5
abundance: NA
CDR3aa: CASSQDLRGFGTQYF
CDR3nt: TGTGCCAGCAGCCAAGATCTCCGGGGGTTCGGGACCCAGTACTTC

d_gene: TRBD2
v_gene: TRBV29-1
j_gene: TRBJ2-1
abundance: NA
CDR3aa: CSVEGMASGSSYNEQFF
CDR3nt: TGCAGCGTTGAAGGGATGGCTAGCGGGAGCTCCTACAATGAGCAGTTCTTC

d_gene: NA
v_gene: TRBV5-8
j_gene: TRBJ1-1
abundance: NA
CDR3aa: CASSLSGFLGTEAFF
CDR3nt: TGTGCCAGCAGCTTGTCGGGGTTCCTGGGCACTGAAGCTTTCTTT

d_gene: NA
v_gene: TRBV13
j_gene: TRBJ2-3
abundance: NA
CDR3aa: CASSHRNLWGDTQYF
CDR3nt: TGTGCCAGCAGCCACAGGAACCTTTGGGGGGATACGCAGTATTTT

d_gene: NA
v_gene: TRBV7-2
j_gene: TRBJ1-3
abundance: NA
CDR3aa: CASKLGAGNTIYF
CDR3nt: TGTGCCAGCAAGCTGGGGGCTGGAAACACCATATATTTT

d_gene: TRBD1
v_gene: TRBV20-1
j_gene: TRBJ1-6
abundance: NA
CDR3aa: CSASQGANSPLHF
CDR3nt: TGCAGTGCTAGTCAGGGGGCTAATTCACCCCTCCACTTT

d_gene: NA
v_gene: TRBV5-8
j_gene: TRBJ1-5
abundance: NA
CDR3aa: CASSLWGQPQHF
CDR3nt: TGTGCCAGCAGCTTGTGGGGACAGCCCCAGCATTTT

d_gene: NA
v_gene: TRBV15
j_gene: TRBJ2-2
abundance: NA
CDR3aa: CATSRVGWNTGELFF
CDR3nt: TGTGCCACCAGCAGGGTAGGATGGAACACCGGGGAGCTGTTTTTT

d_gene: NA
v_gene: TRBV29-1
j_gene: TRBJ2-2
abundance: NA
CDR3aa: CSVGLADTGELFF
CDR3nt: TGCAGCGTTGGTCTTGCGGACACCGGGGAGCTGTTTTTT

d_gene: NA
v_gene: TRBV7-2
j_gene: TRBJ1-2
abundance: NA
CDR3aa: CASSLHRQTKNYGYTF
CDR3nt: TGTGCCAGCAGCTTACATCGGCAGACCAAGAACTATGGCTACACCTTC

d_gene: NA
v_gene: TRBV14
j_gene: TRBJ2-7
abundance: once
CDR3aa: CASSQGYNYEQYF
CDR3nt: TGTGCCAGCAGCCAAGGTTATAACTACGAGCAGTACTTC

d_gene: NA
v_gene: TRBV25-1
j_gene: TRBJ1-1
abundance: NA
CDR3aa: CASSEPQSKGPGAFF
CDR3nt: TGTGCCAGCAGTGAACCCCAATCGAAGGGACCAGGGGCTTTCTTT

d_gene: NA
v_gene: TRBV11-2
j_gene: TRBJ2-7
abundance: NA
CDR3aa: CASSLRGFEQYF
CDR3nt: TGTGCCAGCAGCTTAAGGGGATTCGAGCAGTACTTC

d_gene: TRBD1
v_gene: TRBV6-5
j_gene: TRBJ1-2
abundance: NA
CDR3aa: CASSWDREGYGYTF
CDR3nt: TGTGCCAGCAGTTGGGACAGGGAAGGATATGGCTACACCTTC

d_gene: NA
v_gene: TRBV15
j_gene: TRBJ2-2
abundance: NA
CDR3aa: CAATTGNTGELFF
CDR3nt: TGTGCCGCGACGACAGGGAACACCGGGGAGCTGTTTTTT

d_gene: TRBD1
v_gene: TRBV28
j_gene: TRBJ1-5
abundance: NA
CDR3aa: CASSLTGTGGNQPQHF
CDR3nt: TGTGCCAGCAGCCTGACCGGGACAGGCGGCAATCAGCCCCAGCATTTT

d_gene: NA
v_gene: TRBV21-1
j_gene: TRBJ2-3
abundance: NA
CDR3aa: CASSKEATDTQYF
CDR3nt: TGTGCCAGCAGCAAAGAGGCCACAGATACGCAGTATTTT